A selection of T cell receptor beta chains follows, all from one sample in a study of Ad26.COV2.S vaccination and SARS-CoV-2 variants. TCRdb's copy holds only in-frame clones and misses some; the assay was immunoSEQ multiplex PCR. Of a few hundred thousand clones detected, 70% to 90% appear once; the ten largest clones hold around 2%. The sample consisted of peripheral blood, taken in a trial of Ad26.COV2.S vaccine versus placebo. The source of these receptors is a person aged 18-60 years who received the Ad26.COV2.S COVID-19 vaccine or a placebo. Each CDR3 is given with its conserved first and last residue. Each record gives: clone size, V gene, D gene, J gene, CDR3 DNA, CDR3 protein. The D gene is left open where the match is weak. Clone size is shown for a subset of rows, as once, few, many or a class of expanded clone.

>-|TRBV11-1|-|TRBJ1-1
TGTGCCAGCAGCTTAGAAGTCAGCGAAGCTTTCTTT
CASSLEVSEAFF
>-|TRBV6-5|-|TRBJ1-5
TGTGCCAGCAGTTACTCGAGAGCGGTGGATCAGCCCCAGCATTTT
CASSYSRAVDQPQHF
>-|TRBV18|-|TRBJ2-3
TGTGCCAGCCGACTCACAGATACGCAGTATTTT
CASRLTDTQYF
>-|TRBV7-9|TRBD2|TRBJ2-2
TGTGCCAGCAGCCCGAGTAGCGGGAAGAACACCGGGGAGCTGTTTTTT
CASSPSSGKNTGELFF
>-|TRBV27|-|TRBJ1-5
TGTGCCAGCAGTTCACTCCCAGGGACGGTCAATCAGCCCCAGCATTTT
CASSSLPGTVNQPQHF
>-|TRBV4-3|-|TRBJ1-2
TGCGCCAGCAGCCAAACAACACTCTGGGGCTACACCTTC
CASSQTTLWGYTF
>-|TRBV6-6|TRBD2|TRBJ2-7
TGTGCCAGCAGTTACGCGGGAGGGGTTTATGAGCAGTACTTC
CASSYAGGVYEQYF
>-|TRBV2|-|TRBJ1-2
TGTGCCAGCGTTAGACCGCCTCCCGGCTACACCTTC
CASVRPPPGYTF
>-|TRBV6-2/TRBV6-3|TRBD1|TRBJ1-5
TGTGCCAGCAGCCCGGACAGGGGAACTCAGCCCCAGCATTTT
CASSPDRGTQPQHF
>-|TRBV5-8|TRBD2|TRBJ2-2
TGTGCCAGCAGCTTGACGATACTAGCGCGGGACACCGGGGAGCTGTTTTTT
CASSLTILARDTGELFF
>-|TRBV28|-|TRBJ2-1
TGTGCCAGCAGTTTGGGGTACAATGAGCAGTTCTTC
CASSLGYNEQFF
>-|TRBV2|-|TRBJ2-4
TGTGCCAGCGACTTGAAAAGGGGAGCCAAAAACATTCAGTACTTC
CASDLKRGAKNIQYF
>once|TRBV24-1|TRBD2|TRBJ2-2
TGTGCCACCAGTGTCGCTCACGGTAGCGGGAGGGCCGCCACCGGGGAGCTGTTTTTT
CATSVAHGSGRAATGELFF
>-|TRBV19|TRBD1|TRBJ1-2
TGTGCCAGTAGCTTATATATGGGACAGGGGACCTATGGCTACACCTTC
CASSLYMGQGTYGYTF
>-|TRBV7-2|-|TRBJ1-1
TGTGCCAGCAGCTTAGGGGCAGCTTTTGAAGCTTTCTTT
CASSLGAAFEAFF
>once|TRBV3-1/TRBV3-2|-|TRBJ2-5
TGTGCCAGCAGCAACCAGAGGGAGACCCAGTACTTC
CASSNQRETQYF
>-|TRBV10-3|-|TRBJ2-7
TGTGCCATCAACGGCCTTGGGGTCTACGACGAGCAGTACTTC
CAINGLGVYDEQYF
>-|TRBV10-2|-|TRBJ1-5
TGCGCCAGGAGCGGGCCGGTTGGCAATCAGCCCCAGCATTTT
CARSGPVGNQPQHF
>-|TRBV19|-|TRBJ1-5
TGTGCCAGTAGTATAAGGCCGAATCAGCCCCAGCATTTT
CASSIRPNQPQHF
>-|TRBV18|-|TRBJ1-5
TGTGCCAGCTCTCTAGGGGGGGGAGGCAATCAGCCCCAGCATTTT
CASSLGGGGNQPQHF
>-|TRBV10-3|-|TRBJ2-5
TGTGCCATCAGTGAGTGGGAGTCTCAAGAGACCCAGTACTTC
CAISEWESQETQYF
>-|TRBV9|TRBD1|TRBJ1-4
TGTGCCAGCAGCGCACGGACAGGGTACGGTGAAAAACTGTTTTTT
CASSARTGYGEKLFF
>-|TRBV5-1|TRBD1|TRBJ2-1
TGCGCCAGCAGCTTGGAACAGGGGGCTATGTATGAGCAGTTCTTC
CASSLEQGAMYEQFF
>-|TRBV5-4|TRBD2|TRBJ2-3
TGTGCCAGCAGCTTCCCTAGCGGGATGGGTGCAGATACGCAGTATTTT
CASSFPSGMGADTQYF
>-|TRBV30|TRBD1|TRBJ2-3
TGTGCCTGGAGTAAGGGGGCCAACACAGATACGCAGTATTTT
CAWSKGANTDTQYF
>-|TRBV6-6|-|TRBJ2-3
TGTGCCAGCAGTCACCCCGGGGTAGCGGCCAGCACAGATACGCAGTATTTT
CASSHPGVAASTDTQYF
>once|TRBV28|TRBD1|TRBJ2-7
TGTGCCAGCAGAAAAGGGACAGGGACCTTATACGAGCAGTACTTC
CASRKGTGTLYEQYF
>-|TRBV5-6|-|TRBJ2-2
TGTGCCAGCAGCTTGGGGCTTGAGAACACCGGGGAGCTGTTTTTT
CASSLGLENTGELFF
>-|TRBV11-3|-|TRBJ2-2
TGTGCCAGCAGCTTAGATCTACTTACCGGGGAGCTGTTTTTT
CASSLDLLTGELFF
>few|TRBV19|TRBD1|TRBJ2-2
TGTGCCAGTAAATCGGACAGGGGGAACACCGGGGAGCTGTTTTTT
CASKSDRGNTGELFF